This T cell receptor beta chain was documented in a study of shared clonotypes between healthy human individuals. Only Caucasian adults living in Nashville, Tennessee made up the donor group. Splitting of CD4+ cells produced CD45RA+ naive and CD45RA-negative memory subsets. Findings and caveats of the study: Researchers found naive subsets generally carried larger estimated richness than memory subsets. Some naive CD4 clonotypes, around 4.9%, turned up in common across a handful of donors.

As concerns this clone: No antigen is known for it.

Germline V gene sequence: CDR1 SGDLS, CDR2 YYNGEE. The CDR3 runs to 15 residues. V was shortened by 4 bases and J by 2 bases, with 16 bases between the two germline ends. Some clones are missing from TCRdb's copy, which holds only in-frame ones; the method was immunoSEQ multiplex PCR. In the table there are more than 2,000,000 clones, around 90% of which are singletons. The J gene is TRBJ2-7, the V gene TRBV9; D may be TRBD1 or TRBD2 (5 bases each). This receptor was taken from a man between 18 and 35 years old in good health. The specimen was naive CD4+ T cells sorted from blood. Subset defined: CD45RA+ positively selected. Here the CDR3 reads CASSPSGWGTYEQYF. In nucleotides, the CDR3 is TGTGCCAGCAGCCCTAGTGGGTGGGGGACCTACGAGCAGTACTTC.